This entry is about one T cell receptor (beta chain). V was trimmed by 3 bases and J by 5 bases, leaving 14 bases between them. The germline V gene encodes CDR1 ENHRY and CDR2 SYGVKD. This CDR3 is 15 amino acids long. This sample stems from a study of control samples from healthy donors and cancer patients. Only in-frame clones appear in the TCRdb table, and some are missing; sequencing was by immunoSEQ multiplex PCR. The sample carries about 110,000 clones, approximately 80% recorded once. This TCR came from a man in his late teens or twenties in good health. The chain employs TRBV10-3 and TRBJ1-5, with no clear D. Sequencing was carried out using blood. The CDR3 DNA is TGTGCCATCAGTGATGGAGGGCCTACTGATCAGCCCCAGCATTTT. Its protein product is CAISDGGPTDQPQHF.